This entry lists 5 T cell receptor beta chains sequenced from one sample in a study of blood T cell repertoires in COVID-19. Clones were sequenced by immunoSEQ multiplex PCR, and TCRdb holds only the in-frame ones, with some missing. Of tens of thousands of clones listed, 85% to 90% are singletons. Specimen: peripheral blood. These receptors came from a man aged 50-60 years with active COVID-19.

This clone was observed a single time. This rearrangement joins TRBV20-1 to TRBJ2-1; 8 nucleotides match TRBD2. V gave up 3 bases and J gave up 8 bases; unmatched junction bases: 9. This CDR3 has 14 residues. Looked up from germline, CDR1 is DFQATT and CDR2 is SNEGSKA (reference sequence). The CDR3 is CSASTSGPGDEQFF. CDR3 nucleotide sequence: TGCAGTGCTAGTACTAGCGGCCCAGGGGATGAGCAGTTCTTC.

The V and J genes are TRBV18 and TRBJ2-3; 10 nucleotides align to TRBD1. The CDR3 length is 15 residues. The V segment lost 1 base and the J segment 5 bases; nucleotides outside the gene matches: 3. From germline, CDR1 is KGHSH and CDR2 LQKENI. CDR3 loop: CASSPLGQGVDTQYF. In DNA form, the CDR3 reads TGTGCCAGCTCACCACTTGGACAGGGGGTAGATACGCAGTATTTT.

V is TRBV7-3 and J is TRBJ2-7; TRBD1 is a possible D gene (7 bases). The CDR3 has 15 residues. With 2 bases removed from V and 10 bases from J, the gap between germline ends came to 21 bases. The germline CDR1 and CDR2 sequences are SGHTA and FQGTGA. The CDR3 coding sequence is TGTGCCAGCAGCTTATTGGGCAGGGGGGAGGCGGATCAGTACTTC. Translation: CASSLLGRGEADQYF.

This sequence joins TRBV7-9 and TRBJ1-1; tentatively, D is TRBD1 (5 bases). Germline loops: CDR1 SEHNR, CDR2 FQNEAQ (reference sequence). Trimming took off 7 bases at V and 0 bases at J, with 18 bases between the two ends. This CDR3 is 16 amino acids long. The CDR3 sequence is CASTLVSRVLNTEAFF. CDR3 DNA: TGTGCCAGCACCCTAGTCTCCAGGGTTTTGAACACTGAAGCTTTCTTT.

The V call is TRBV19, the J call TRBJ1-2, with D tentatively TRBD1 (5 bases). The CDR3 has 17 residues. V was cut by 3 bases and J by 0 bases, with 17 bases left in between. Germline V lookup: CDR1 LNHDA, CDR2 SQIVND (reference sequence). The CDR3 loop reads CASSIGLLRGSNYGYTF. In DNA, the CDR3 is TGTGCCAGTAGTATCGGGCTTCTAAGGGGATCTAACTATGGCTACACCTTC.